This TCR beta chain was found in a study of identical twins. General observations from the study: Analyses based on zero insertions could be partly confounded by invariant MAIT and iNKT cells. Beta out-of-frame twin sharing showed a weaker excess. The models systematically underestimated how much out-of-frame TCR alpha was shared in monozygotic twins.

Trimming cost V 1 base and J 2 bases, with 11 bases left between them. The germline V gene has CDR1 LGHNA and CDR2 YNFKEQ. CDR3 length: 15 amino acids. This clonotype was seen many times. Its specificity is not known. One entry per CDR3 protein results from TCRdb running MiXCR on the 5' RACE reads. The sample lists 410,000 or so distinct CDR3 sequences, under 20% occurring once. The origin of this receptor is a man aged 45-60 years in good health. The rearrangement joins TRBV4-2 to TRBJ2-5; D is uncertain. Sample: naive T cells sorted from blood. CDR3 DNA sequence: TGTGCCAGCAGCCAAGGCGCAAATGGGCAAGAGACCCAGTACTTC. It is translated as CASSQGANGQETQYF.